The present T cell receptor (beta chain) was sequenced within a study of T cell responses to AZD1222 COVID-19 vaccine. Study at large: Whether given at about 4 or about 12 weeks, second doses were pooled. Study observations and caveats: Nearly half of the spike-specific TCRs reportedly recognize variant regions that carry no mutations. Donors were mostly white British, more females; clonal diversity possibly underestimated.

A note on this clone: Its antigen is still unknown.

Clones were read by immunoSEQ multiplex PCR, and TCRdb kept only the in-frame ones, dropping some. The top ten clones hold approximately 1.5% of a sample with under 200,000 clones, approximately 90% of them seen once. Losses at the gene ends were 1 base for V and 2 bases for J; bases not matched to a gene: 10. In germline, CDR1 is SGHVS, CDR2 FNYEAQ. This CDR3 comprises 19 residues. This TCR was sampled from an adult in good health. The sequencing used peripheral blood, collected on day 0 of AZD1222 vaccination. V gene TRBV7-6 combines with J gene TRBJ2-2, with TRBD2 identical over 10 bases. CDR3 sequence reads: CASSLGAASSGGNTGELFF. The CDR3 DNA reads as TGTGCCAGCAGCTTAGGAGCGGCTTCTAGCGGGGGTAACACCGGGGAGCTGTTTTTT.